The 2 T cell receptor beta chains listed next were all sequenced from one sample in a study of CD8+CD57+ T cells in acquired aplastic anemia. Using genomic DNA as the template, TCR beta VDJ and CDR3 profiling was carried out. TCRdb itself ran the reads through MiXCR, one entry per CDR3 protein. The repertoire holds about 110,000 distinct CDR3 sequences, with approximately 49% as singletons. The sample comprised sorted CD4+, CD8+, or CD8+CD57+ T cells (not recorded which) from PBMCs. All receptors come from a human donor in good health, serving as a control.

This clonotype was seen only once. J is TRBJ2-7 and V is TRBV9; 10 bases are shared with TRBD1. The germline V gene has CDR1 SGDLS and CDR2 YYNGEE. CDR3 length: 16 amino acids. V lost 4 bases to trimming and J lost 2 bases; unmatched junction nucleotides: 9. CDR3 sequence: CASSQGGQGFTYEQYF. The CDR3 region has the DNA TGTGCCAGCAGCCAAGGGGGACAGGGGTTCACCTACGAGCAGTACTTC.

The gene calls are TRBV24-1 and TRBJ1-1; D gene ambiguous. Germline-derived CDR1 and CDR2 are KGHDR and SFDVKD. This CDR3 spans 13 amino acids. Between the trimmed V and J ends, which lost 6 bases and 4 bases, there was a span of 11 bases. CDR3 amino acids: CATSNPLGTEAFF. The DNA for the CDR3 is TGTGCCACCAGTAACCCACTGGGCACTGAAGCTTTCTTT.